This entry lists 4 T cell receptor beta chains sequenced from one sample in a study of response to subunit inactivated influenza vaccine. TCRdb re-called the RT-PCR reads with MiXCR, one entry per CDR3 protein. This sample carries roughly 460,000 distinct CDR3 sequences, about 10% of them seen once, and the ten largest clones take about 12%. Material: PBMCs from blood, obtained 45 days after vaccination. Receptors were obtained from a man aged 50-59 years who received an inactivated influenza vaccine.

This sequence joins TRBV20-1 and TRBJ1-1; D remains unclear. The V gene's germline CDR1 is DFQATT and CDR2 SNEGSKA (reference sequence). V lost 6 bases and J lost 1, with 6 bases in between. This CDR3 has 11 residues. The CDR3 DNA reads TGCAGTGCGGCCAAGAACACTGAAGCTTTCTTT. Translation gives CSAAKNTEAFF.

This clonotype appeared a few times. The chain employs TRBV24-1 and TRBJ2-3, with 7 positions matching TRBD1. Germline V gene lookup returns CDR1 KGHDR and CDR2 SFDVKD. The CDR3 has 15 residues. V gave up 5 bases and J gave up 0 bases; unmatched junction bases: 4. CDR3 region: CATSATGSSTDTQYF. The CDR3 DNA follows: TGTGCCACCAGTGCGACAGGGAGTAGCACAGATACGCAGTATTTT.

This clonotype was picked up a small number of times. This chain uses TRBV12-3 or TRBV12-4 with TRBJ1-6; unclear D gene. The length of the CDR3 is 13 residues. Trimming took off 2 bases at V and 7 bases at J, with 6 bases between the two ends. This chain's CDR3 is CASSLKPNSPLHF. The CDR3 DNA sequence: TGTGCCAGCAGTTTAAAGCCCAATTCACCCCTCCACTTT.

This clonotype has ten or more counts. The chain is built from TRBV6-2 or TRBV6-3 and TRBJ1-1, with 9 bases matching TRBD1. Per germline, CDR1 MNHEY and CDR2 SVGEGT. The V and J ends lost 3 bases and 1 base, in that order; junction bases with no gene match: 18. This CDR3 contains 20 residues. CDR3 amino acids: CASSYWWGSDRGLRNTEAFF. The CDR3 DNA follows: TGTGCCAGCAGTTATTGGTGGGGCTCGGACAGGGGTTTGAGGAACACTGAAGCTTTCTTT.